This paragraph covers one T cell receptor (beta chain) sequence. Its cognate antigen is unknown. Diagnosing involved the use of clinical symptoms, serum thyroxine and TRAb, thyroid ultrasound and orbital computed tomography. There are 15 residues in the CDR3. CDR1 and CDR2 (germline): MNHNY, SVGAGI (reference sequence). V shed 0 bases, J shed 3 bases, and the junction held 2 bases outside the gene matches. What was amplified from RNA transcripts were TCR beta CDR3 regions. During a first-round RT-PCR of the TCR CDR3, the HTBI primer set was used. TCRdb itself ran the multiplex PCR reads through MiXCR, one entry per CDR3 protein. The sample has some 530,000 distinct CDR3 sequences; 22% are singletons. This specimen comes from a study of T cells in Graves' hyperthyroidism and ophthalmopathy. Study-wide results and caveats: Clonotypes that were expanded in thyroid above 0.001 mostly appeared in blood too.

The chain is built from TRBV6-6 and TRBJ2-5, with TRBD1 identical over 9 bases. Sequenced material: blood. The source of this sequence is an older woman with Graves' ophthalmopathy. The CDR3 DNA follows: TGTGCCAGCAGTTACTCGAGGACAGGGGAAGAGACCCAGTACTTC. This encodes CASSYSRTGEETQYF.